These T cell receptor beta chains were read from a single sample in a study of blood T cell repertoires in COVID-19. The assay was immunoSEQ multiplex PCR, and TCRdb's table has in-frame clones only and misses some. The data contain around 180,000 clones, approximately 90% of them singletons. Sequenced: peripheral blood. Every receptor here comes from a human donor in a cohort sampled during active COVID-19. CDR3s include the opening cysteine and the closing phenylalanine or tryptophan.

v_call,cdr3_aa
TRBV15,CATSRDLWQTSGNTIYF
TRBV3-1/TRBV3-2,CASSHSHGGLAGRYEQYF
TRBV7-8,CASSLRDPSGNTIYF
TRBV7-9,CASSSGPGRDF
TRBV20-1,CSASPTGLGFYEQYF
TRBV7-2,CASSLKPGEQFF
TRBV28,CASSRTGTNTQPQHF
TRBV5-1,CASSPGQGEHEQYF
TRBV19,CASSFGGTSTDTQYF
TRBV7-6,CASSSTGRETQYF
TRBV7-2,CASSLVGGEGSYEQYF
TRBV10-2,CASSVSSGTAVSYEQYF
TRBV18,CASSRPGTGMNYGYTF
TRBV3-1/TRBV3-2,CASSQDGAGTYEQYF
TRBV18,CASSPSFRRRGDTQYF
TRBV3-1/TRBV3-2,CASSQGTGNTEAFF
TRBV9,CASSHSGTVDIANYGYTF
TRBV7-2,CASSLETGGNEKLFF
TRBV6-4,CARASGGKIYEQYF
TRBV5-1,CASSLAPSGGQDTQYF
TRBV19,CASSINRNTGELFF
TRBV19,CASSISPGRTYNEQFF
TRBV2,CASRGQLQGGYTF
TRBV3-1/TRBV3-2,CASSPRDRAWGGSGNTIYF
TRBV27,CASSSSSGEKLNEQYF
TRBV6-5,CASSYSERRNEKLFF
TRBV6-5,CASTRLAGPGNEQFF
TRBV3-1/TRBV3-2,CASSQKSTGPYGYTF
TRBV10-3,CAISGATGVNYEQYF
TRBV5-1,CASSDRQGAHEQYF
TRBV28,CASSTAADTEAFF
TRBV5-1,CASSLAGLAGESEQYF
TRBV2,CASSELQAGKAGEQYF
TRBV9,CASSVGRQASGNTIYF
TRBV30,CAWEGQANSPLHF
TRBV19,CASKRTKLGAGGKQYF
TRBV27,CASSLRAGYGYTF
TRBV28,CASSLPIGTVSGNTIYF
TRBV13,CASSVQGGSRGEQYF
TRBV6-5,CASSYVAGEGETQYF
TRBV30,CAWSMRQGETQYF
TRBV13,CASREGPLSYEQYF
TRBV5-6,CASSLRKTSGGEQYF
TRBV27,CASSSSGDTIFYGYTF
TRBV6-1,CASSDYFETQYF
TRBV19,CASVAGDRENIQYF
TRBV29-1,CSGVLAGARTDTQYF
TRBV9,CASTRQVGADTQYF
TRBV18,CASRDSMNTEAFF
TRBV2,CASSRDRGRQETQYF